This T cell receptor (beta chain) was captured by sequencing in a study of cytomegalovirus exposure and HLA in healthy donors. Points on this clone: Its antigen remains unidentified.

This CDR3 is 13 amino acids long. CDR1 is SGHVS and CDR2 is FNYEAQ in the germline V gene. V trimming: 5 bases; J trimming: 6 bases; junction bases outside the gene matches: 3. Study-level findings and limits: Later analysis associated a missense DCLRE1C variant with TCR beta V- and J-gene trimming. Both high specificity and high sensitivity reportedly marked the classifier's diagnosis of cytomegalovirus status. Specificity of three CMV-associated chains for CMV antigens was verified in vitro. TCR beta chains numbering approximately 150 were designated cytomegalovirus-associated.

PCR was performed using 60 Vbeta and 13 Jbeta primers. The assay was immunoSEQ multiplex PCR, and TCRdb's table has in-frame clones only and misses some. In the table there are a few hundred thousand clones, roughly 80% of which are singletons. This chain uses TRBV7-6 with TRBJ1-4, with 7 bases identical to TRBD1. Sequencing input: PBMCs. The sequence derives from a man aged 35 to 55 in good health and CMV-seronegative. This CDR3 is CASSRGRDEKLFF. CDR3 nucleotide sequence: TGTGCCAGCAGCAGGGGGCGGGATGAAAAACTGTTTTTT.